Listed below are T cell receptor beta chains from one sample, sequenced in a study of radiation and T cells in renal cell carcinoma. Clones were sequenced by immunoSEQ multiplex PCR, and TCRdb holds only the in-frame ones, with some missing. Altogether 120,000 or so clones are present, more than 75% being singletons, with the ten largest covering 5% to 6.5%. The sequenced sample was blood, obtained from a patient whose treatment included radiotherapy and nephrectomy. These receptors all come from a woman between 65 and 79 years old with renal cell carcinoma. Both conserved end residues are part of each CDR3. Each record gives: J gene, V gene, clone size, D gene, CDR3 DNA, CDR3 protein. A D gene is named only where the DNA matches it firmly. Rows give clone size only sometimes, using once, few, many, or a class for an expanded clone.

TRBJ2-6	TRBV2	-	-	TGTGCCAGCGGCCGACAGGTCCCCCAAGATGGGGCCAACGTCCTGACTTTC	CASGRQVPQDGANVLTF
TRBJ1-1	TRBV6-9	-	-	TGTGCCACAGGCAGAGGGGAGAACACTGAAGCTTTCTTT	CATGRGENTEAFF
TRBJ1-6	TRBV30	-	TRBD1	TGTGCCTGGAGATCACAGGGGGGGTACTCACCCCTCCACTTT	CAWRSQGGYSPLHF
TRBJ2-1	TRBV5-1	-	TRBD2	TGCGCCAGCAGCGTACCAGCGGGGGGGCGGAACAATGAGCAGTTCTTC	CASSVPAGGRNNEQFF
TRBJ1-1	TRBV11-2	-	-	TGTGCCAGCAGCTTACGGTTCCCCCCAATGAACACTGAAGCTTTCTTT	CASSLRFPPMNTEAFF
TRBJ2-2	TRBV13	-	-	TGTGCCAGCAGCTTAGGCCCACCCGGGGAGCTGTTTTTT	CASSLGPPGELFF
TRBJ1-5	TRBV30	few	-	TGTGCCTGGAGGGAGACAGGTAGCAATCAGCCCCAGCATTTT	CAWRETGSNQPQHF
TRBJ2-3	TRBV30	-	TRBD2	TGTGCCTGGAGTGTACTAGCGGGGAGCACAGATACGCAGTATTTT	CAWSVLAGSTDTQYF
TRBJ1-4	TRBV7-9	-	TRBD1	TGTGCCAGCAGCTCCACAGGGGTCCTTAATGAAAAACTGTTTTTT	CASSSTGVLNEKLFF
TRBJ1-2	TRBV6-6	-	-	TGTGCCAGCAGTTTAACTGTAAACGGCGGAGATGGCTACACCTTC	CASSLTVNGGDGYTF